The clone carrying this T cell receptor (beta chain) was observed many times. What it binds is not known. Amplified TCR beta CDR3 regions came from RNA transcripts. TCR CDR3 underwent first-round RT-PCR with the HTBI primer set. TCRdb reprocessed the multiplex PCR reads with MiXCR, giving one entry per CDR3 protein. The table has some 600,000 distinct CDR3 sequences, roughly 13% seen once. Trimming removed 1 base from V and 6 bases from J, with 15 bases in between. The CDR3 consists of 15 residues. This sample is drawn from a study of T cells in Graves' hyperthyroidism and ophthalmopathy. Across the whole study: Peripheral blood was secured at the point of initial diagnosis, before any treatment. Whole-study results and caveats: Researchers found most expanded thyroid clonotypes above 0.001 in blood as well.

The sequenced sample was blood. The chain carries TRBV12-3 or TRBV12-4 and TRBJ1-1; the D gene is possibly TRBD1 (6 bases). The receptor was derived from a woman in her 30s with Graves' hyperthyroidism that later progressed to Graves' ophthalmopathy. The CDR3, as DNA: TGTGCCAGCAGTTTAGGGGTAGGGAGGGGGTCTGAAGCTTTCTTT. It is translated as CASSLGVGRGSEAFF.